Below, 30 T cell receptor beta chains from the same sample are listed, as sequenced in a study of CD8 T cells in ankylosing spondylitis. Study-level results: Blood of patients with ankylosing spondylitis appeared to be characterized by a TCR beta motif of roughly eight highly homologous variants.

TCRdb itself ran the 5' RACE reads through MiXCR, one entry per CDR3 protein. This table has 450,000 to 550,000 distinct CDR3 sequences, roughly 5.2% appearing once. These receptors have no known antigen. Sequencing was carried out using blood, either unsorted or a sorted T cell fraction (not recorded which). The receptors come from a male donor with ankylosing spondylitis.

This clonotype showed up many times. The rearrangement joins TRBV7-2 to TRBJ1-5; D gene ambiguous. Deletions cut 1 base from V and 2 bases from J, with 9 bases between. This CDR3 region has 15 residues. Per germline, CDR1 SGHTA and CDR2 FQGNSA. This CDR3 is CASSLEPGGNQPQHF. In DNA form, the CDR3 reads TGTGCCAGCAGCTTAGAACCCGGGGGCAATCAGCCCCAGCATTTT. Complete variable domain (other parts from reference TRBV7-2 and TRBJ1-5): GAGVSQSPSNKVTEKGKDVELRCDPISGHTALYWYRQSLGQGLEFLIYFQGNSAPDKSGLPSDRFSAERTGGSVSTLTIQRTQQEDSAVYLCASSLEPGGNQPQHFGDGTRLSIL.

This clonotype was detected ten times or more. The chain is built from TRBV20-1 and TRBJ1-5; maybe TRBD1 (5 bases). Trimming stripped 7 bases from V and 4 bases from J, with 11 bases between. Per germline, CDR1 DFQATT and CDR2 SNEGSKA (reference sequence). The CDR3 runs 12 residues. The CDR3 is CSGRRGNQPQHF. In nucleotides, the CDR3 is TGCAGTGGAAGGCGGGGGAATCAGCCCCAGCATTTT.

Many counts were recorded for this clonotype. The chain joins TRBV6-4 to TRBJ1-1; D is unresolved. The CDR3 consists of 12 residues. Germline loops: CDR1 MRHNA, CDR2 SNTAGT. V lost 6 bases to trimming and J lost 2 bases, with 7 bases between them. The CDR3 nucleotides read TGTGCCAGCAGGGGAGGTAACACTGAAGCTTTCTTT. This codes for CASRGGNTEAFF.

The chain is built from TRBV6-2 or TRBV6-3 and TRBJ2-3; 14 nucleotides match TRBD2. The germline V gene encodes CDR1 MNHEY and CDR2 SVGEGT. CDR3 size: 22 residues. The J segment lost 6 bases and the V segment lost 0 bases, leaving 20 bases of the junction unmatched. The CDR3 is CASSYSVRTSSGLAGGLDTQYF. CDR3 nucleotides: TGTGCCAGCAGTTACTCGGTCCGTACCAGCTCCGGACTAGCGGGGGGATTGGATACGCAGTATTTT.

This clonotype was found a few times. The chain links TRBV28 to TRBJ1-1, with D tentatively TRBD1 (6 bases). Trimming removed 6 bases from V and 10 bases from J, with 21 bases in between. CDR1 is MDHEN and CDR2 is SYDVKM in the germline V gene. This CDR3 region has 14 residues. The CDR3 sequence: CASSRLGGFRGAFF. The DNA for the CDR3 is TGTGCCAGCAGCCGCTTAGGGGGATTCAGGGGAGCTTTCTTT.

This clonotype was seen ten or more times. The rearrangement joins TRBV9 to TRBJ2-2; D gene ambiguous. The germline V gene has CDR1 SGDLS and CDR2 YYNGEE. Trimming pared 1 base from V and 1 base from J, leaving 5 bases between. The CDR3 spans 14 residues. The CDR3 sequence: CASSVSGNTGELFF. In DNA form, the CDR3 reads TGTGCCAGCAGCGTATCGGGGAACACCGGGGAGCTGTTTTTT.

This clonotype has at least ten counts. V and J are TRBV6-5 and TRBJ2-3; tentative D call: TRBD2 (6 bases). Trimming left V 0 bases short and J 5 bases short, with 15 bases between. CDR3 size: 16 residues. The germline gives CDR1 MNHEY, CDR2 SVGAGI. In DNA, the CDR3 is TGTGCCAGCAGTTACTCGAAGGACTACCCAAGAGATACGCAGTATTTT. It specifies CASSYSKDYPRDTQYF.

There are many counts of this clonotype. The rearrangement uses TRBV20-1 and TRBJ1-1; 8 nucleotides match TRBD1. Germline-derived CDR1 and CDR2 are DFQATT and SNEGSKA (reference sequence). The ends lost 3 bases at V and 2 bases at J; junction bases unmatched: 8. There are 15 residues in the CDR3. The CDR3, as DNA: TGCAGTGCTAGTTCGGACAGGGAGGTAAACACTGAAGCTTTCTTT. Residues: CSASSDREVNTEAFF.

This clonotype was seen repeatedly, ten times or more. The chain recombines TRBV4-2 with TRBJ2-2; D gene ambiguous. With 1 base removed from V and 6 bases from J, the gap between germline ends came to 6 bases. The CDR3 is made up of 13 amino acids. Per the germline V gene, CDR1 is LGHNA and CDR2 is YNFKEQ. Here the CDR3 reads CASSQVKPGELFF. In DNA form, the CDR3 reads TGTGCCAGCAGCCAAGTGAAGCCCGGGGAGCTGTTTTTT.

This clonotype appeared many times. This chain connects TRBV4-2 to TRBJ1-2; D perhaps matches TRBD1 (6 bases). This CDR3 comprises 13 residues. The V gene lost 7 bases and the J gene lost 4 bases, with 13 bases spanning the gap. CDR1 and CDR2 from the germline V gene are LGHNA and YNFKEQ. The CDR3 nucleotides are TGTGCCAGCATAGGGAACAGGGTCTATGGCTACACCTTC. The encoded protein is CASIGNRVYGYTF.

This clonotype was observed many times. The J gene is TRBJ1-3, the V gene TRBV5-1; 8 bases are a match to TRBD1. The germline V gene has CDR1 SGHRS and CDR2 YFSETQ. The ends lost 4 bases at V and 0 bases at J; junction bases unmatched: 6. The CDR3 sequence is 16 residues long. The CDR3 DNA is TGCGCCAGCAGCCGCTGGACAGGGAGCTCTGGAAACACCATATATTTT. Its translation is CASSRWTGSSGNTIYF.

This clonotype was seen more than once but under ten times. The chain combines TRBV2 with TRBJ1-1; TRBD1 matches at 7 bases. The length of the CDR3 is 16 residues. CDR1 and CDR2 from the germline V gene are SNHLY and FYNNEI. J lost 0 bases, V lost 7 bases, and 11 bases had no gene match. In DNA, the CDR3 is TGTGCCAGCACCCCGGGGACAGTCAACATGAACACTGAAGCTTTCTTT. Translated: CASTPGTVNMNTEAFF.

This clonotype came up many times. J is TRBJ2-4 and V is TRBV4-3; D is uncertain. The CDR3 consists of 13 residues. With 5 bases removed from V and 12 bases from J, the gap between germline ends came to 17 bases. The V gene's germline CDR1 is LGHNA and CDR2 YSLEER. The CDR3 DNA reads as TGCGCCAGCAGCTGGGTCATGTGGATCGGTCAGTACTTC. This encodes CASSWVMWIGQYF.

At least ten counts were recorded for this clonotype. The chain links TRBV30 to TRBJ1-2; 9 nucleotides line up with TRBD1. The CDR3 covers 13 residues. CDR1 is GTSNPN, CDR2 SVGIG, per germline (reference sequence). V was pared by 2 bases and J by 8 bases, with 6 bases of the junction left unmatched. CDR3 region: CAWSPGTGNGYTF. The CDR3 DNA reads TGTGCCTGGAGTCCCGGGACAGGGAACGGCTACACCTTC.

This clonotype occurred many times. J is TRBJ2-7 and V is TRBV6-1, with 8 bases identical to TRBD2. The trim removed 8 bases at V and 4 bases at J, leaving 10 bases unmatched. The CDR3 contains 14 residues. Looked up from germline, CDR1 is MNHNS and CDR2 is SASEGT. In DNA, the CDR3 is TGTGCCAGCCACCGCAGCGGGGGCAATTACGAGCAGTACTTC. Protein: CASHRSGGNYEQYF.

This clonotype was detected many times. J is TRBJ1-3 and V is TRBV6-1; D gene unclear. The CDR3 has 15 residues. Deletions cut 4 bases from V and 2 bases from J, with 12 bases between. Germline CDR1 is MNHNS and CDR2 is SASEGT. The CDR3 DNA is TGTGCCAGCAGTGGCCGGGGTGGGGCTGGAAACACCATATATTTT. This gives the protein CASSGRGGAGNTIYF.

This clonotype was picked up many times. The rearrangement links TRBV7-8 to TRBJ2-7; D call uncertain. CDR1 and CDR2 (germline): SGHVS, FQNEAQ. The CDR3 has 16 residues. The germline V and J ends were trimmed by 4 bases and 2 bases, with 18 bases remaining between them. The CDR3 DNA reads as TGTGCCAGCAGCTCCCCTAGGGTAGGCAGAACCTACGAGCAGTACTTC. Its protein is CASSSPRVGRTYEQYF.

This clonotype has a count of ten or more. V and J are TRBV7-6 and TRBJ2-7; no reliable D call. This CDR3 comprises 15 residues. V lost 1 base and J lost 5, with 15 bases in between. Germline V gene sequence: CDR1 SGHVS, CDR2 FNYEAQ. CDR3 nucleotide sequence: TGTGCCAGCAGCTTAGTCGGCCGCGGTGCGGACGAGCAGTACTTC. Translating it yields CASSLVGRGADEQYF.

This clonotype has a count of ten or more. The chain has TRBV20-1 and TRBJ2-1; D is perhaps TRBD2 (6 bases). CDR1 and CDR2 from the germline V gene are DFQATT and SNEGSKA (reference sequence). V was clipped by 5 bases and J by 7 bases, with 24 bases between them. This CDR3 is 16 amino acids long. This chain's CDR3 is CSALDGTRWEANEQFF. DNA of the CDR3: TGCAGTGCTCTGGACGGGACGCGCTGGGAGGCGAATGAGCAGTTCTTC.

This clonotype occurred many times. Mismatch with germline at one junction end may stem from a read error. CDR3 nucleotide sequence: TGCGCCAGCAGCCTGAGCGGGAGCACAGATACGCAGTATTTT. It specifies CASSLSGSTDTQYF. The V call is TRBV7-9, the J call TRBJ2-3; maybe TRBD2 (6 bases). CDR3 length equals 14 residues. Germline-derived CDR1 and CDR2 are SEHNR and FQNEAQ (reference sequence).

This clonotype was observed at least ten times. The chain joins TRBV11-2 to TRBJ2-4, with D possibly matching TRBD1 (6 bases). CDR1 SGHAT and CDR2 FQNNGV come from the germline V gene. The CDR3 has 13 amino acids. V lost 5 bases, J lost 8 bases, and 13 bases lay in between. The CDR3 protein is CASSPTGLDIQYF. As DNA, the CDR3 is TGTGCCAGCAGCCCCACAGGGTTAGACATTCAGTACTTC.

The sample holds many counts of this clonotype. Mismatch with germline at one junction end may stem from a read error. The CDR3 nucleotides are TGTGCTAGCAGTCATACAGGGAGGGGCGAGACCCAGTACTTC. Translation gives CASSHTGRGETQYF. This chain uses TRBV7-7 with TRBJ2-5, with D perhaps TRBD2 (7 bases). The germline V gene encodes CDR1 SSHAT and CDR2 FNYEAQ (reference sequence). CDR3 length: 14 residues. Filled out from reference TRBV7-7 and TRBJ2-5, the complete variable domain reads GAGVSQSPRYKVTKRGQDVTLRCDPISSHATLYWYQQALGQGPEFLTYFNYEAQPDKSGLPSDRFSAERPEGSISTLTIQRTEQRDSAMYRCASSHTGRGETQYFGPGTRLLVL.

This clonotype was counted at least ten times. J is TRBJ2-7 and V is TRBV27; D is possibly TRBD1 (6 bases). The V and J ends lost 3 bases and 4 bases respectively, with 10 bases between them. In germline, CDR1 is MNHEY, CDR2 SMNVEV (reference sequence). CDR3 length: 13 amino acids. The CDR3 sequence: CASSFRGRYEQYF. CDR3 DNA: TGTGCCAGCAGTTTCAGGGGACGGTACGAGCAGTACTTC.

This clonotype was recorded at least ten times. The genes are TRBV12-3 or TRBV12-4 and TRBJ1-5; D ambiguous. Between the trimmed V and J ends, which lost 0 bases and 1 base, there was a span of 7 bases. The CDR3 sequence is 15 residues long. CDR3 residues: CASSLAGRSNQPQHF. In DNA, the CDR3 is TGTGCCAGCAGTTTAGCGGGTCGCAGCAATCAGCCCCAGCATTTT.

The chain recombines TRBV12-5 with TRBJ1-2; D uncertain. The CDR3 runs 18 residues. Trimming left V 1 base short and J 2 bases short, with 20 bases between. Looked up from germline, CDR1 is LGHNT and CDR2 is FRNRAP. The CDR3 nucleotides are TGTGCTAGTGGTTTGGCCACCGTCCCCGGCGTTCCCAACTATGGCTACACCTTC. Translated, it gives CASGLATVPGVPNYGYTF. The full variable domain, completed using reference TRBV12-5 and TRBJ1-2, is DARVTQTPRHKVTEMGQEVTMRCQPILGHNTVFWYRQTMMQGLELLAYFRNRAPLDDSGMPKDRFSAEMPDATLATLKIQPSEPRDSAVYFCASGLATVPGVPNYGYTFGSGTRLTVV.

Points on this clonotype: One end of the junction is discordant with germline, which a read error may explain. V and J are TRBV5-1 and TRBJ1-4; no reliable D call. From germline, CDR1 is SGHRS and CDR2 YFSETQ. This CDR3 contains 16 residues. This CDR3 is CASSLGLTATNEKLVF. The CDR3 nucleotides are TGCGCCAGCAGCTTGGGACTGACTGCAACTAATGAAAAACTGGTTTTT.

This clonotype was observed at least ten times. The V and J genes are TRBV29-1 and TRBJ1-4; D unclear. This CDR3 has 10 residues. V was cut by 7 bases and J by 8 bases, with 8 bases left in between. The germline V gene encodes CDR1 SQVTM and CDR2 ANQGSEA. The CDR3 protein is CSAGGEKLFF. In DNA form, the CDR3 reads TGCAGCGCCGGAGGGGAAAAACTGTTTTTT.

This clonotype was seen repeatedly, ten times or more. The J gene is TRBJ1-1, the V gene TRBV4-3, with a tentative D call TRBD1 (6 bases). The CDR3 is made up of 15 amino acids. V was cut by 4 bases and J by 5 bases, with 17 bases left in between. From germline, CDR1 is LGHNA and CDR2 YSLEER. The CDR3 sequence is CASSPRGAGRTEAFF. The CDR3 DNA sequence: TGCGCCAGCAGCCCCCGGGGGGCAGGGCGGACTGAAGCTTTCTTT.

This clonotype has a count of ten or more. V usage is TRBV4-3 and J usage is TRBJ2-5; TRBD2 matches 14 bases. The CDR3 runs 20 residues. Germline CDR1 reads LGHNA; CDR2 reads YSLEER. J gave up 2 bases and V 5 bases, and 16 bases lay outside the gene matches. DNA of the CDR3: TGCGCCAGCAGCTTGGTCGGGACTAGCGGGAGTTTTGGGCGGCAAGAGACCCAGTACTTC. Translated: CASSLVGTSGSFGRQETQYF.

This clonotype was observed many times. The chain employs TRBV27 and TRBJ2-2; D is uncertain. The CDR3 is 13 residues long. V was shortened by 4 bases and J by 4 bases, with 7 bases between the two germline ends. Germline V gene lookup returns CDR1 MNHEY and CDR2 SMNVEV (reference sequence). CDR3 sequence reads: CASSYSVTGELFF. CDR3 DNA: TGTGCCAGCAGTTACAGCGTCACCGGGGAGCTGTTTTTT.